This T cell receptor beta chain was identified during a study of CD8 T cells in Susac syndrome. TCR beta sequences were obtained from blood CD8+ and CD4+ T cells. Treatment-naive patients with stable or active relapsing-remitting disease were the multiple sclerosis controls. Negative isolation yielded the CD8+ and CD4+ T cells, while FACS enriched the TEMRA cells. With random hexamers, roughly 0.45 to 1 ug RNA was reverse transcribed. Multiplex PCR with immunoSEQ amplified the TCR beta CDR3 across 54 Vbeta and 13 Jbeta. TCRdb reprocessed the immunoSEQ multiplex PCR reads via MiXCR and lists one record per CDR3 protein. The sample records 150,000 to 200,000 distinct CDR3 sequences, around 94% being singletons. The CDR3 length is 14 residues. CDR1 is LNHDA, CDR2 SQIVND, per germline (reference sequence). Trimming shortened V by 7 bases and J by 6 bases, and 18 bases separated the two germline ends.

The clonotype was recovered from a human donor with multiple sclerosis. Sequencing was done on a sample of CD4+ T cells from PBMCs. The J gene is TRBJ1-1, the V gene TRBV19, with D perhaps TRBD1 (5 bases). The CDR3 loop reads CASISPGGTPEAFF. The CDR3, as DNA: TGTGCCAGTATATCCCCGGGGGGAACCCCTGAAGCTTTCTTT.